A single sample is the source of the 18 T cell receptor beta chains below, sequenced in a study of blood T cell repertoires in COVID-19. Generated by immunoSEQ multiplex PCR, the TCRdb table keeps only in-frame clones and is missing some. In the table there are more than 200,000 clones, around 87% of which are singletons. Sample: peripheral blood. These receptors originate from a woman aged 55-69 years with COVID-19, enrolled during active disease.

The CDR3 sequence is CASSLRIAGRRGNEQFF. The DNA for the CDR3 is TGTGCCAGCAGCCTACGCATTGCGGGCCGCCGTGGTAATGAGCAGTTCTTC. The gene calls are TRBV7-2 and TRBJ2-1; D might be TRBD2 (5 bases). The germline V gene encodes CDR1 SGHTA and CDR2 FQGNSA. This CDR3 comprises 17 residues. V was cut by 5 bases and J by 7 bases, with 24 bases left in between.

This rearrangement joins TRBV27 to TRBJ2-5; D is undetermined. The CDR3 has 16 amino acids. Trimming shortened V by 0 bases and J by 1 base, and 12 bases separated the two germline ends. The germline gives CDR1 MNHEY, CDR2 SMNVEV (reference sequence). The CDR3 DNA reads as TGTGCCAGCAGTTTATCGTTGGCAGGCCGCCAAGAGACCCAGTACTTC. This gives the protein CASSLSLAGRQETQYF.

The chain joins TRBV7-9 to TRBJ2-2; 7 bases are shared with TRBD2. This CDR3 is built from 16 residues. The trim removed 4 bases at V and 9 bases at J, leaving 14 bases unmatched. Germline CDR1 and CDR2: SEHNR and FQNEAQ (reference sequence). The CDR3 here is CASSSLGSRESRELFF. CDR3 sequence (DNA): TGTGCCAGCAGCTCCCTCGGATCGCGGGAGTCCCGGGAGCTGTTTTTT. The whole variable domain, filled in from reference TRBV7-9 and TRBJ2-2, reads DTGVSQNPRHKITKRGQNVTFRCDPISEHNRLYWYRQTLGQGPEFLTYFQNEAQLEKSRLLSDRFSAERPKGSFSTLEIQRTEQGDSAMYLCASSSLGSRESRELFFGEGSRLTVL.

This rearrangement joins TRBV11-2 to TRBJ1-1; D might be TRBD1 (6 bases). With 5 bases removed from V and 1 base from J, the gap between germline ends came to 14 bases. The CDR3 consists of 15 residues. Germline lookup yields CDR1 SGHAT and CDR2 FQNNGV. The CDR3 here is CASSLRQAPNTEAFF. The CDR3 nucleotides read TGTGCCAGCAGCCTCCGACAGGCACCGAACACTGAAGCTTTCTTT.

The rearrangement links TRBV19 to TRBJ1-1; D possibly corresponds to TRBD1 (6 bases). Germline V gene data show CDR1 as LNHDA and CDR2 as SQIVND (reference sequence). V gave up 2 bases and J gave up 1 base, with 11 bases separating them. The CDR3 sequence is 15 residues long. Here the CDR3 reads CASSIQGGANTEAFF. The CDR3 nucleotides read TGTGCCAGTAGTATACAAGGGGGTGCGAACACTGAAGCTTTCTTT. The full variable domain, its missing parts supplied by reference TRBV19 and TRBJ1-1, is DGGITQSPKYLFRKEGQNVTLSCEQNLNHDAMYWYRQDPGQGLRLIYYSQIVNDFQKGDIAEGYSVSREKKESFPLTVTSAQKNPTAFYLCASSIQGGANTEAFFGQGTRLTVV.

The V and J genes are TRBV11-2 and TRBJ2-1; TRBD2 aligns across 10 bases. The CDR3 consists of 16 residues. V trimming: 3 bases; J trimming: 3 bases; junction bases outside the gene matches: 5. Germline CDR1 is SGHAT and CDR2 is FQNNGV. Here the CDR3 DNA reads TGTGCCAGCAGCTTTCGAGGGACTAGCGACTACAATGAGCAGTTCTTC. It specifies CASSFRGTSDYNEQFF.

The chain uses TRBV15 and TRBJ2-6, with D uncertain. With 0 bases removed from V and 0 bases from J, the gap between germline ends came to 6 bases. Germline CDR1 LNHNV, CDR2 YYDKDF (reference sequence). The CDR3 spans 16 residues. The CDR3 DNA is TGTGCCACCAGCAGAGATAGAGGCTCTGGGGCCAACGTCCTGACTTTC. Protein product: CATSRDRGSGANVLTF.

The rearrangement joins TRBV7-9 to TRBJ2-3, with no clear D. Germline CDR1 is SEHNR and CDR2 is FQNEAQ (reference sequence). This CDR3 has 15 amino acids. Trimming took 2 bases from V and 1 from J, leaving 10 bases between them. CDR3 nucleotides: TGTGCCAGCAGCTTACAGTCCCCTCGCACAGATACGCAGTATTTT. Protein product: CASSLQSPRTDTQYF. The entire variable domain, with the rest obtained from reference TRBV7-9 and TRBJ2-3, is as follows: DTGVSQNPRHKITKRGQNVTFRCDPISEHNRLYWYRQTLGQGPEFLTYFQNEAQLEKSRLLSDRFSAERPKGSFSTLEIQRTEQGDSAMYLCASSLQSPRTDTQYFGPGTRLTVL.

The chain couples TRBV7-3 to TRBJ2-7; 7 bases align to TRBD2. CDR3 size: 17 residues. With V trimmed by 4 bases and J by 1 base, 13 bases remained unmatched. Germline loops: CDR1 SGHTA, CDR2 FQGTGA. The CDR3 sequence is CASSSLPGTTVSYEQYF. DNA of the CDR3: TGTGCCAGCAGCTCGCTACCTGGGACTACCGTATCCTACGAGCAGTACTTC. The whole variable domain, filled in from reference TRBV7-3 and TRBJ2-7, reads GAGVSQTPSNKVTEKGKYVELRCDPISGHTALYWYRQSLGQGPEFLIYFQGTGAADDSGLPNDRFFAVRPEGSVSTLKIQRTERGDSAVYLCASSSLPGTTVSYEQYFGPGTRLTVT.

This rearrangement joins TRBV5-1 to TRBJ2-3, with 10 bases that match TRBD2. With 0 bases clipped from V and 4 bases from J, the junction kept 5 bases outside the gene matches. Germline loops: CDR1 SGHRS, CDR2 YFSETQ. There are 16 residues in the CDR3. Here the CDR3 DNA reads TGCGCCAGCAGCTTGGTTTCTAGCGGGAGTGCAGATACGCAGTATTTT. Protein product: CASSLVSSGSADTQYF.

This clone appeared once. CDR3 loop: CASSVFAGGLYNEQFF. CDR3 nucleotides: TGTGCCAGCAGTGTTTTTGCGGGAGGTCTCTACAATGAGCAGTTCTTC. This chain uses TRBV6-1 with TRBJ2-1; TRBD2 matches 8 bases. The CDR3 runs 16 residues. Germline values: CDR1 MNHNS, CDR2 SASEGT. Unmatched junction bases numbered 8, after V lost 4 bases and J lost 3 bases.

This clone is a singleton in its sample. This chain links TRBV2 with TRBJ1-6; 10 bases fit TRBD1. CDR1 is SNHLY and CDR2 is FYNNEI in the germline V gene. Losses at the gene ends were 3 bases for V and 8 bases for J; bases not matched to a gene: 1. The CDR3 loop spans 14 amino acids. The CDR3 region is CASSEGQGYSPLHF. The CDR3 DNA reads TGTGCCAGCAGTGAGGGACAGGGGTATTCACCCCTCCACTTT. The variable domain in full, completed from reference TRBV2 and TRBJ1-6, reads EPEVTQTPSHQVTQMGQEVILRCVPISNHLYFYWYRQILGQKVEFLVSFYNNEISEKSEIFDDQFSVERPDGSNFTLKIRSTKLEDSAMYFCASSEGQGYSPLHFGNGTRLTVT.

The chain recombines TRBV2 with TRBJ2-7, with D unresolved. The CDR3 is made up of 10 amino acids. Germline V gene sequence: CDR1 SNHLY, CDR2 FYNNEI. V was shortened by 8 bases and J by 5 bases, with 7 bases between the two germline ends. The CDR3 region is CASLGHEQYF. CDR3 in DNA: TGTGCCAGCCTGGGCCACGAGCAGTACTTC.

The V and J genes are TRBV19 and TRBJ1-4; D is uncertain. The CDR3 is made up of 15 amino acids. Between the trimmed V and J ends, which lost 3 bases and 0 bases, there was a span of 8 bases. Germline CDR1 LNHDA, CDR2 SQIVND (reference sequence). CDR3 sequence: CASSIRATTNEKLFF. The CDR3 region has the DNA TGTGCCAGTAGTATTAGAGCGACAACTAATGAAAAACTGTTTTTT.

The chain has TRBV5-6 and TRBJ1-1; 9 nucleotides agree with TRBD1. The CDR3 covers 16 residues. CDR1 is SGHDT, CDR2 YYEEEE, per germline. V shed 4 bases, J shed 4 bases, and the junction held 11 bases outside the gene matches. This CDR3 is CASSVGTGIGFTEAFF. The CDR3 DNA reads as TGTGCCAGCAGCGTTGGGACAGGGATCGGGTTCACTGAAGCTTTCTTT. Full variable domain (remainder filled in from reference TRBV5-6 and TRBJ1-1): DAGVTQSPTHLIKTRGQQVTLRCSPKSGHDTVSWYQQALGQGPQFIFQYYEEEERQRGNFPDRFSGHQFPNYSSELNVNALLLGDSALYLCASSVGTGIGFTEAFFGQGTRLTVV.

The chain is built from TRBV12-3 or TRBV12-4 and TRBJ1-1, with D possibly being TRBD1 (6 bases). V was shortened by 6 bases and J by 6 bases, with 14 bases between the two germline ends. The CDR3 runs to 13 residues. The CDR3 sequence is CASSPSGGPEAFF. As DNA, the CDR3 is TGTGCCAGCAGCCCTTCGGGGGGGCCTGAAGCTTTCTTT.

This rearrangement joins TRBV30 to TRBJ2-3, with D perhaps TRBD2 (6 bases). The ends were cut back, 0 bases at V and 5 bases at J, with 9 bases in the middle. The CDR3 consists of 13 residues. Germline V gene data show CDR1 as GTSNPN and CDR2 as SVGIG (reference sequence). The CDR3, as DNA: TGTGCCTGGAGTGTAAGAGCGGGAGATACGCAGTATTTT. Encoded protein: CAWSVRAGDTQYF. Looking up the rest from reference TRBV30 and TRBJ2-3 gives the full variable domain: SQTIHQWPATLVQPVGSPLSLECTVEGTSNPNLYWYRQAAGRGLQLLFYSVGIGQISSEVPQNLSASRPQDRQFILSSKKLLLSDSGFYLCAWSVRAGDTQYFGPGTRLTVL.

The rearrangement uses TRBV6-2 or TRBV6-3 and TRBJ2-1, with D unclear. The V end was cut by 5 bases, the J end by 0 bases, with 11 bases between. In germline, CDR1 is MNHEY, CDR2 SVGEGT. The CDR3 has 15 amino acids. CDR3 region: CASSPRSHSYNEQFF. CDR3 nucleotides: TGTGCCAGCAGTCCCCGGTCTCACTCCTACAATGAGCAGTTCTTC.